The 15 T cell receptor beta chains below come from one sample, sequenced in a study of stem cell transplantation in POMP-related autoinflammatory disease. Assay: immunoSEQ multiplex PCR; the TCRdb copy retains only in-frame clones and omits some. The sample lists some 70,000 clones, more than 75% seen once, with 0.6% to 0.8% in the top ten. Sequenced here: CD4+ T cells from PBMCs, sampled after stem cell transplantation. Receptors were obtained from a human patient with POMP-related autoinflammation and immune dysregulation (PRAID). The graft donor may account for some of the T cells.

This chain joins TRBV19 and TRBJ1-1, with 7 bases aligning to TRBD1. With 5 bases clipped from V and 4 bases from J, the junction kept 13 bases outside the gene matches. The CDR3 length is 16 residues. Germline-derived CDR1 and CDR2 are LNHDA and SQIVND (reference sequence). The chain's CDR3 is CASSPPIRGYGTEAFF. The CDR3 coding sequence is TGTGCCAGTAGTCCCCCAATCAGGGGGTATGGCACTGAAGCTTTCTTT.

The chain employs TRBV5-8 and TRBJ2-5; D gene ambiguous. The CDR3 spans 11 residues. Trimming took 5 bases from V and 2 from J, leaving 4 bases between them. The germline CDR1 and CDR2 sequences are SGHTS and YDEGEE. CDR3 DNA sequence: TGTGCCAGCAGGGCGCAAGAGACCCAGTACTTC. Its translation is CASRAQETQYF.

This clone was seen a handful of times. This rearrangement joins TRBV7-2 to TRBJ2-2, with a possible D match to TRBD2 (6 bases). The CDR3 covers 14 residues. Germline V CDR1 and CDR2: SGHTA, FQGNSA. V gave up 2 bases and J gave up 5 bases, with 9 bases separating them. CDR3 region: CASSLTGATGELFF. The CDR3 coding sequence is TGTGCCAGCAGCTTAACGGGAGCAACCGGGGAGCTGTTTTTT.

This clone was seen only once. V gene TRBV28 combines with J gene TRBJ1-4; D uncertain. Germline loops: CDR1 MDHEN, CDR2 SYDVKM. The CDR3 has 15 residues. The V and J ends lost 7 bases and 4 bases respectively, with 16 bases between them. CDR3 region: CASTDIGGINEKLFF. The CDR3 DNA reads TGTGCCAGCACAGACATAGGTGGTATTAATGAAAAACTGTTTTTT.

The genes are TRBV5-6 and TRBJ1-2; 7 positions agree with TRBD1. J gave up 4 bases and V 4 bases, and 10 bases lay outside the gene matches. The CDR3 has 15 residues. Germline V CDR1 and CDR2: SGHDT, YYEEEE. The CDR3, as DNA: TGTGCCAGCAGCGACAGGGAAGCAATTCCCTATGGCTACACCTTC. It is translated as CASSDREAIPYGYTF.

The CDR3 DNA is TGTGCCAGCTCACTCCTCCAAGAGACCCAGTACTTC. This gives the protein CASSLLQETQYF. The chain uses TRBV18 and TRBJ2-5; D gene uncertain. V dropped 4 bases and J dropped 1 base, with 4 bases sitting between them. The germline gives CDR1 KGHSH, CDR2 LQKENI. There are 12 residues in the CDR3.

This clone was counted a single time. The chain has TRBV28 and TRBJ1-1; 10 bases fit TRBD1. V lost 5 bases to trimming and J lost 4 bases; unmatched junction nucleotides: 7. Germline CDR1 is MDHEN and CDR2 is SYDVKM. The CDR3 runs to 15 residues. CDR3 residues: CASSGRDRGSTEAFF. CDR3 coding DNA: TGTGCCAGCAGTGGCCGGGACAGGGGAAGCACTGAAGCTTTCTTT.

The chain joins TRBV4-1 to TRBJ1-1, with unresolved D. This CDR3 is built from 16 residues. The V gene's germline CDR1 is MGHRA and CDR2 YSYEKL. V was cut by 2 bases and J by 0 bases, with 13 bases left in between. The CDR3 DNA is TGCGCCAGCAGCCAACTGTGGGTGAGGGTGAACACTGAAGCTTTCTTT. Protein sequence: CASSQLWVRVNTEAFF.

This chain uses TRBV28 with TRBJ2-4; 8 nucleotides line up with TRBD2. This CDR3 spans 14 amino acids. V was clipped by 2 bases and J by 9 bases; unmatched bases: 6. Germline values: CDR1 MDHEN, CDR2 SYDVKM. The DNA for the CDR3 is TGTGCCAGCAGTTTACCGGGAGGGTTGATCATTCAGTACTTC. This sequence encodes CASSLPGGLIIQYF.

The chain has TRBV6-5 and TRBJ1-2; D ambiguous. The CDR3 is 10 amino acids. The V end was cut by 7 bases, the J end by 8 bases, with 8 bases between. CDR1 is MNHEY, CDR2 SVGAGI, per germline. The CDR3 nucleotides read TGTGCCAGCACCGAAGGCGGCTACACCTTC. Translation: CASTEGGYTF.

This chain uses TRBV3-1 (or the pseudogene TRBV3-2) with TRBJ2-3, with TRBD2 matching 14 bases. This CDR3 is 19 amino acids long. Germline V gene sequence: CDR1 LGHDT, CDR2 YNNKEL (reference sequence). V was clipped by 4 bases and J by 0 bases; unmatched bases: 9. The CDR3 sequence is CASSLSPGLAGASTDTQYF. As DNA, the CDR3 is TGTGCCAGCAGCCTTTCACCGGGACTAGCGGGAGCGAGCACAGATACGCAGTATTTT.

This clone was recorded once. CDR3 in DNA: TGCGCCAGCAGCCCTTTATACGCGGGACGAGACACTGAAGCTTTCTTT. Translated: CASSPLYAGRDTEAFF. V usage is TRBV4-1 and J usage is TRBJ1-1; D possibly corresponds to TRBD1 (5 bases). Germline-derived CDR1 and CDR2 are MGHRA and YSYEKL. Trimming stripped 4 bases from V and 3 bases from J, with 18 bases between. The CDR3 consists of 16 residues.

This chain joins TRBV28 and TRBJ2-1; no clear D. CDR3 length equals 11 residues. V lost 2 bases, J lost 8 bases, and 4 bases lay in between. Germline V gene sequence: CDR1 MDHEN, CDR2 SYDVKM. The DNA of the CDR3 is TGTGCCAGCAGTTTAATAGATGAGCAGTTCTTC. It codes for CASSLIDEQFF. The whole variable domain, remainder taken from reference TRBV28 and TRBJ2-1, is DVKVTQSSRYLVKRTGEKVFLECVQDMDHENMFWYRQDPGLGLRLIYFSYDVKMKEKGDIPEGYSVSREKKERFSLILESASTNQTSMYLCASSLIDEQFFGPGTRLTVL.

This chain links TRBV27 with TRBJ2-3; 9 bases are shared with TRBD2. This CDR3 is 18 amino acids long. Looked up from germline, CDR1 is MNHEY and CDR2 is SMNVEV (reference sequence). V lost 5 bases, J lost 0 bases, and 12 bases stayed unmatched. CDR3: CASSRDPTSGFSTDTQYF. The DNA for the CDR3 is TGTGCCAGCAGTCGTGACCCGACTAGCGGATTTAGCACAGATACGCAGTATTTT.

The chain couples TRBV6-6 to TRBJ1-2; 8 bases map to TRBD1. Per germline, CDR1 MNHNY and CDR2 SVGAGI (reference sequence). The CDR3 is 13 residues long. J gave up 8 bases and V 4 bases, and 6 bases lay outside the gene matches. The DNA of the CDR3 is TGTGCCAGCAGTTCGACAGGGGCGCAGGGCTACACCTTC. Amino acids: CASSSTGAQGYTF.